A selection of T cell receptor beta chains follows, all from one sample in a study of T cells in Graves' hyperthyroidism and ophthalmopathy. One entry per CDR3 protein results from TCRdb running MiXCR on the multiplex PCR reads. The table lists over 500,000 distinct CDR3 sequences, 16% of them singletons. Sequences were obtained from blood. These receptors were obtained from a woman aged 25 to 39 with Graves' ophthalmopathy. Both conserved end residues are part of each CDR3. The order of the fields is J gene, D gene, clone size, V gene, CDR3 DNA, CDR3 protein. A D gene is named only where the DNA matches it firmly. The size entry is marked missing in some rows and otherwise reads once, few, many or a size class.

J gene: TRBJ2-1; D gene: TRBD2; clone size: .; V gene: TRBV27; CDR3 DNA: TGTGCCAGCAGTTTACTAGCGGGAGGGCCTTTCGATGAGCAGTTCTTC; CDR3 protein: CASSLLAGGPFDEQFF
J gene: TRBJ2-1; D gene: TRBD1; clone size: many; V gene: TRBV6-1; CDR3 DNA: TGTGCCAGCAGACGGAGGATGACAGGGAGCTCCTACAATGAGCAGTTCTTC; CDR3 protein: CASRRRMTGSSYNEQFF
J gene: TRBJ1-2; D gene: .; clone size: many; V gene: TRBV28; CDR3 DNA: TGTGCCAGCAGTTCCCCACCAGTCAACTATGGCTACACCTTC; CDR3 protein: CASSSPPVNYGYTF
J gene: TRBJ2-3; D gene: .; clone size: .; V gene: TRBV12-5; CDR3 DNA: TGTGCTAGTTCAGATGGGTTCACAGATACGCAGTATTTT; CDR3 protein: CASSDGFTDTQYF
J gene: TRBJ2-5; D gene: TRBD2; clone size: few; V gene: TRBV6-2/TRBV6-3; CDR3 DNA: TGTGCCAGCAGTTCGGGGAGGGTCGAGACCCAGTACTTC; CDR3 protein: CASSSGRVETQYF
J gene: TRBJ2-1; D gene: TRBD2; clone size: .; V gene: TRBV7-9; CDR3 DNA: TGTGCCAGCAGCGTTCAACTAGCGGGAGCCCTCCTCTTC; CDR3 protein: CASSVQLAGALLF
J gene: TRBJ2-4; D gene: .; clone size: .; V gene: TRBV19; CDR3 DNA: TGTGCCAGTAGTGAGCTCCTTATAATGAACCCGTTGGTCAAAAACATTCAGTACTTC; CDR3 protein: CASSELLIMNPLVKNIQYF
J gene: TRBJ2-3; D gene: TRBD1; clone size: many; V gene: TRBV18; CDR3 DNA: TGTGCCAGCTCACACGGGACAGGGGGCACAGATACGCAGTATTTT; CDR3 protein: CASSHGTGGTDTQYF
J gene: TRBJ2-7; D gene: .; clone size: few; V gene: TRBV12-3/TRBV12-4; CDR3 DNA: TGTGCCAGCAGCACATGGACCTCTGGGGGTAATTGGTACGAGCAGTACTTC; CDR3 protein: CASSTWTSGGNWYEQYF
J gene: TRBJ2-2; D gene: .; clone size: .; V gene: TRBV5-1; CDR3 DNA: TGCGCCAGCAGCTTGTTTGGCCCGAGGGACACCGGGGAGCTGTTTTTT; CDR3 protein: CASSLFGPRDTGELFF
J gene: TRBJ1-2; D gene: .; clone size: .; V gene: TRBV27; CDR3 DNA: TGTGCCAGCAGTCCCCAACCCGGGACAAGGTCCGGTGGCTACACCTTC; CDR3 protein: CASSPQPGTRSGGYTF
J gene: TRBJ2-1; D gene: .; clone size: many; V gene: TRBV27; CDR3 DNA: TGTGCCAGCAGTCCCGTGGTTCCTCACAATGAGCAGTTCTTC; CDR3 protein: CASSPVVPHNEQFF
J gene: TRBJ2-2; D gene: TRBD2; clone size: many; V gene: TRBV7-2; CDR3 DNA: TGTGCCAGCAGCCCCATTTTCGGGACTAGCGGGAACACCGGGGAGCTGTTTTTT; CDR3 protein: CASSPIFGTSGNTGELFF
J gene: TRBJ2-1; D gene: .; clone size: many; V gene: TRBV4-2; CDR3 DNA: TGTGCCAGCAGCCAAGCCCCGGGACCCACTGACAATGAGCAGTTCTTC; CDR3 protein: CASSQAPGPTDNEQFF
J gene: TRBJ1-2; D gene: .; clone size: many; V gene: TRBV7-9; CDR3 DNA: TGTGCCAGCAGCTTAGACCAGGGAAACTATGGCTACACCTTC; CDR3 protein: CASSLDQGNYGYTF
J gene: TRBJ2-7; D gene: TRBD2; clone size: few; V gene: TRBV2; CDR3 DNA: TGTGCCAGCCTAGCGGGGTTCTACGAGCAGTACTTC; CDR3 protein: CASLAGFYEQYF
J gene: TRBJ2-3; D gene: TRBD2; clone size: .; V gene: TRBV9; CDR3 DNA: TGTGCCAGCAGCGTAGCTGGGGGGGACGAGACGCAGTATTTT; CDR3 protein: CASSVAGGDETQYF
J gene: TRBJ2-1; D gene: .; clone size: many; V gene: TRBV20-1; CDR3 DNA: TGCAGTGCTACTCAAGGGGGGGCGGGAGATGAGCAGTTCTTC; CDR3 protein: CSATQGGAGDEQFF
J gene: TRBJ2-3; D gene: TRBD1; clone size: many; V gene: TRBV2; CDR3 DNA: TGTGCCAGCAGTACGGACAGGGATAGAGCAGATACGCAGTATTTT; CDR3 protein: CASSTDRDRADTQYF
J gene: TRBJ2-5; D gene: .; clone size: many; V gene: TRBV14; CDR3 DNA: TGTGCCAGCAGCCAAGGAAGGGACACAGAGACCCAGTACTTC; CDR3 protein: CASSQGRDTETQYF
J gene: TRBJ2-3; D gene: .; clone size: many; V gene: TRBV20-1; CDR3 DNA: TGCAGTGCTAGTGGAGGGGGCCAGGGAGATACGCAGTATTTT; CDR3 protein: CSASGGGQGDTQYF
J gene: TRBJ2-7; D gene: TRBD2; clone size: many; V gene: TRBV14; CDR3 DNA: TGTGCCAGCAGCCGGACCGCGGGAGCATCGATCGAGCAGTACTTC; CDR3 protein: CASSRTAGASIEQYF
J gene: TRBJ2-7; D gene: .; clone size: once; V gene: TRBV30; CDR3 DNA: TGTGCCTGGAGTCCATTACAGAGTTACTCCCACGAGCAATACTTC; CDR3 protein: CAWSPLQSYSHEQYF
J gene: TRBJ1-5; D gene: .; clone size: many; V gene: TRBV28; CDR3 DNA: TGTGCCAGCAGTTTAAATCCGAAGCCCCAGCATTTT; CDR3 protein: CASSLNPKPQHF
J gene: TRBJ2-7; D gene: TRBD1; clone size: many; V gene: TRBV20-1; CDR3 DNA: TGCAGTGTCGCGGGACAGGGGACCTACGAGCAGTACTTC; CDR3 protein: CSVAGQGTYEQYF
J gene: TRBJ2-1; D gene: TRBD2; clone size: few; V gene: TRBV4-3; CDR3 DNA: TGCGCCAGCAGCCAAGATTGGGGACTAGCGGCTAATGAGCAGTTCTTC; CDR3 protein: CASSQDWGLAANEQFF
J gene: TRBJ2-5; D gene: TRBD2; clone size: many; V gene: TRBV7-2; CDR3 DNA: TGTGCCAGCAGCCACGCTAGCGGGAGGGTGGGAGAGACCCAGTACTTC; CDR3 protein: CASSHASGRVGETQYF
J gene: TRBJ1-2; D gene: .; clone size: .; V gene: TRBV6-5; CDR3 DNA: TGTGCCAGCAGTTATCGGGGCGTGATCTATGGCTACACCTTC; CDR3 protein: CASSYRGVIYGYTF
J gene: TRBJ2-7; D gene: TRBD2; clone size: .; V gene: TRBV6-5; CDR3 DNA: TGTGCCAGCAGTTCCCCGGGACTAGGGGTCTACGAGCAGTACTTC; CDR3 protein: CASSSPGLGVYEQYF
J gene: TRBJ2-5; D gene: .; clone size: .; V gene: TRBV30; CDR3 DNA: TGTGCCTGGAGTGTACTTATGGGCAGTCACCAAGAGACCCAGTACTTC; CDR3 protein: CAWSVLMGSHQETQYF
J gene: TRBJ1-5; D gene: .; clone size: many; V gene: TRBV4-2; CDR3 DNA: TGTGCCAGCAGCCAAGCGGGGAGGGGAGATCAGCCCCAGCATTTT; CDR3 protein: CASSQAGRGDQPQHF
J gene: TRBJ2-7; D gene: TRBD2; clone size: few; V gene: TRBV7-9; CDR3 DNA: TGTGCCAGCAGCTCCTACCCCGGGACTAGCGGCGCCTACGAGCAGTACTTC; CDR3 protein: CASSSYPGTSGAYEQYF
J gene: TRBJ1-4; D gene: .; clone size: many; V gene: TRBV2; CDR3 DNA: TGTGCCAGCAGTGACAGTTTTAATGAAAAACTGTTTTTT; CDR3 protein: CASSDSFNEKLFF
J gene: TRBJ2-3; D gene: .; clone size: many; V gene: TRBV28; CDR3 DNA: TGTGCCAGCAGCGTAAGACTCCGGGACGATACGCAGTATTTT; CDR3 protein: CASSVRLRDDTQYF
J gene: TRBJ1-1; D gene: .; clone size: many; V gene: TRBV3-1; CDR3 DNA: TGTGCCAGCAGCCACCGGGGCAATACCAACACTGAAGCTTTCTTT; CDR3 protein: CASSHRGNTNTEAFF
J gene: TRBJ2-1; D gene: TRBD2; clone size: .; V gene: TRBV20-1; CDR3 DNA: TGCAGTGCTAGACAAGCGGGAGTGCGGGCCAATGAGCAGTTCTTC; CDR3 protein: CSARQAGVRANEQFF
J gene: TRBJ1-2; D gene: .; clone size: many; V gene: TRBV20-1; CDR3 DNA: TGCAGTGCTAGACACAGCTTCTATGGCTACACCTTC; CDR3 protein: CSARHSFYGYTF
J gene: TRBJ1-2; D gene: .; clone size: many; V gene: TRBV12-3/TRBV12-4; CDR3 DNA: TGTGCCAGCAGTTTGGCCAGGGCTGGTGGCTACACCTTC; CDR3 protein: CASSLARAGGYTF
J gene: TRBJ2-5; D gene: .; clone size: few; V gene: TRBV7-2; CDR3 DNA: TGTGCCAGCAGCCACTCCCCCGAGGGCACTCAGGAGACCCAGTACTTC; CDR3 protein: CASSHSPEGTQETQYF
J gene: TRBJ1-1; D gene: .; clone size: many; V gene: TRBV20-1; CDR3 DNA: TGCAGTGCTACCACTGGGATGAACACTGAAGCTTTCTTT; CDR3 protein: CSATTGMNTEAFF
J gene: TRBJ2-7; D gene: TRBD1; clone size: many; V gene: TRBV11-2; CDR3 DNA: TGTGCCAGCAGCATAACAGGGGGTATTACCTACGAGCAGTACTTC; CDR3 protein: CASSITGGITYEQYF
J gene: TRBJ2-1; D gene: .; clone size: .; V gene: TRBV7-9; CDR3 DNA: TGTGCCAGCAGCCCCGGGGAGGAGCAGTTCTTC; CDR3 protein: CASSPGEEQFF
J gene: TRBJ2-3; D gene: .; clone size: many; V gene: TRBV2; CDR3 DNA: TGTGCCAGCAGTTTCCGGGACAGCACAGATACGCAGTATTTT; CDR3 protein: CASSFRDSTDTQYF
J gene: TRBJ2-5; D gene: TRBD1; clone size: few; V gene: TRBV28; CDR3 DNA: TGTGCCAGCAGTTTTTCCCAGGGGGCGATCGGTGAAACCCAGTACTTC; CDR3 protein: CASSFSQGAIGETQYF
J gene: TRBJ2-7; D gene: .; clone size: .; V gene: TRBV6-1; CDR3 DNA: TGTGCCAGCACCATCGAGGGAGGCAGTGAAAGGTTGCAGTACTTC; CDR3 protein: CASTIEGGSERLQYF
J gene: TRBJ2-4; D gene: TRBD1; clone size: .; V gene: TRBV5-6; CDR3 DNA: TGTGCCAGCAGCTTGGCTGGCACAGGGGATCAAAACATTCAGTACTTC; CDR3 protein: CASSLAGTGDQNIQYF
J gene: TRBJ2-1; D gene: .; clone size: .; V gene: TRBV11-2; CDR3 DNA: TGTGCCAGCAGCTTCGAGACAGGCTCCTACAATGAGCAGTTCTTC; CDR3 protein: CASSFETGSYNEQFF
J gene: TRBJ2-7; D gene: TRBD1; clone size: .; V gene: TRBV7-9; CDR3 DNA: TGTGCCAGCAGCTTAACAGGGGGCTACTCCTACGAGCAGTACTTC; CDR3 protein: CASSLTGGYSYEQYF
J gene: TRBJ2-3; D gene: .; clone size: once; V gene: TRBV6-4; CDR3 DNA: TGTGCCAGCATGCTAGCGAGATCAGATACGCAGTATTTT; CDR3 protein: CASMLARSDTQYF
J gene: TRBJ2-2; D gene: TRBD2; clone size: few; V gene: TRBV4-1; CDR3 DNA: TGCGCCAGCAGCCGGCGACTAGCGGGAGGAGATACCGGGGAGCTGTTTTTT; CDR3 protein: CASSRRLAGGDTGELFF
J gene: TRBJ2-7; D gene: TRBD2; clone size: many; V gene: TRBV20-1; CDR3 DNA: TGCAGTGCTAAAGGACAGAGACCCGACGGACTAGCGGGAGTCGAGCAGTACTTC; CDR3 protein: CSAKGQRPDGLAGVEQYF
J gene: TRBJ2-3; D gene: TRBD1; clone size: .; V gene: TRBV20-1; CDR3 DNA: TGCAGTGCTATCCGGGACAGGGCACCAGATACGCAGTATTTT; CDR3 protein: CSAIRDRAPDTQYF
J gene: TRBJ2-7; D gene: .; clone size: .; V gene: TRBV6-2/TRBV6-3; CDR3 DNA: TGTGCCAGCAGTTACTCGATCGATTATGGCAAGCAGTACTTC; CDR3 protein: CASSYSIDYGKQYF